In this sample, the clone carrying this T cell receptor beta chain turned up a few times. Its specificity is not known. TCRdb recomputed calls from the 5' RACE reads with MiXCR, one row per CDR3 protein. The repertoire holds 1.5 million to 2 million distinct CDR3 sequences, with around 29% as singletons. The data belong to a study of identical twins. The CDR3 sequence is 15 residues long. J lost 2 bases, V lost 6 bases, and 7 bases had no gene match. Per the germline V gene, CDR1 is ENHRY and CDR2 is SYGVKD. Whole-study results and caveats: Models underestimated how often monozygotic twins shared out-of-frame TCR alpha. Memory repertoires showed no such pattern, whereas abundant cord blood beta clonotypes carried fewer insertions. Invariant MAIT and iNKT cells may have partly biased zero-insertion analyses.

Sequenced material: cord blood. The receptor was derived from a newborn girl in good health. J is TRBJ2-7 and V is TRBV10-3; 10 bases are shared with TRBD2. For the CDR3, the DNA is TGTGCCATCAGCCCTAAGCGGGGGGGCCCCTACGAGCAGTACTTC. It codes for CAISPKRGGPYEQYF.